What follows describes a single TCR beta chain. In the study's own analysis: Counts of nucleated cells, estimated from reference gene primer amplification, were obtained. Repertoires were generated with immunoSEQ multiplex PCR, while TCRdb's copy carries only in-frame clones and drops some. V, J and clone size were drawn from that table, and D and trimming were deduced from the DNA. The sample lists about 67,000 clones; over 70% were seen once. The data stem from a study of blood T cell repertoires in COVID-19. V was shortened by 3 bases and J by 6 bases, with 9 bases between the two germline ends. CDR3 length equals 12 residues.

The sequencing sample was made of peripheral blood. The sequence was obtained from a man between 45 and 60 years old with active COVID-19. The chain is built from TRBV12-3 or TRBV12-4 and TRBJ2-7, with D unresolved. CDR3 amino acids: CASSFFSGEQYF. CDR3 DNA sequence: TGTGCCAGCAGTTTTTTCTCGGGCGAGCAGTACTTC.